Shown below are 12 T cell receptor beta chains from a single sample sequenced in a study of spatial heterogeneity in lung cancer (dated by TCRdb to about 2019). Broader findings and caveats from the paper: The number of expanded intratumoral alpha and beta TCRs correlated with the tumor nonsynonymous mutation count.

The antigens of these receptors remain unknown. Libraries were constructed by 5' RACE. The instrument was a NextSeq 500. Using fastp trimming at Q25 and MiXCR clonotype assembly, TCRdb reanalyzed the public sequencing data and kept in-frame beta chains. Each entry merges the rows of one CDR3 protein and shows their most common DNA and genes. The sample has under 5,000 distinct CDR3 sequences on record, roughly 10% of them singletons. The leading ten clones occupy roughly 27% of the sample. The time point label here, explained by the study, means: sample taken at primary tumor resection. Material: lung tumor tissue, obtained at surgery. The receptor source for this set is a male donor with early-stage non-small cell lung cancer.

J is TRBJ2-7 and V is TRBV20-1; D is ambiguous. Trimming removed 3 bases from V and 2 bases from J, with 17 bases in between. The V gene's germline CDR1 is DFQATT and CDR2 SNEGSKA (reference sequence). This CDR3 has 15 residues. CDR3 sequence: CSASSLLTPPYEQYF. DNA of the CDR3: TGCAGTGCTAGTAGCCTTCTAACACCTCCCTACGAGCAGTACTTC.

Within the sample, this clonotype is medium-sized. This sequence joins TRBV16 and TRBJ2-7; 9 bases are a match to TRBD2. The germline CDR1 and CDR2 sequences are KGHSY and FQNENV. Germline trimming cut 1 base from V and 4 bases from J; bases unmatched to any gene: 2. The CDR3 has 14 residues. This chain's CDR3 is CASSQLAGEYEQYF. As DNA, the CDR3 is TGTGCCAGCAGCCAATTAGCGGGAGAGTACGAGCAGTACTTC.

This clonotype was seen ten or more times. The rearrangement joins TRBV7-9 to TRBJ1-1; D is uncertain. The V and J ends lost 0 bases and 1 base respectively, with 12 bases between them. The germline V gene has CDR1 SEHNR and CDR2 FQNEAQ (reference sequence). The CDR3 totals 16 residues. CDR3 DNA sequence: TGTGCCAGCAGCTTAGCGGTGGACCGAAAGAACACTGAAGCTTTCTTT. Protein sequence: CASSLAVDRKNTEAFF.

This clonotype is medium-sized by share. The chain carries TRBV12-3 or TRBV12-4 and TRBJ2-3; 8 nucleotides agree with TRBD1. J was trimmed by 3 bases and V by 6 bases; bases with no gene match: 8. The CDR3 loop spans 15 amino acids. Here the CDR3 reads CASSPGQGGTDTQYF. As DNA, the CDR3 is TGTGCCAGCAGCCCCGGACAGGGTGGAACAGATACGCAGTATTTT.

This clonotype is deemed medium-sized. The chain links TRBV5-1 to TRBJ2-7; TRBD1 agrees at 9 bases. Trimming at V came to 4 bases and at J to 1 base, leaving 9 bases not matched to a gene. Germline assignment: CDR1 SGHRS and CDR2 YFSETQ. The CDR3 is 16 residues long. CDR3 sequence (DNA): TGCGCCAGCAGCACGGGACAGGGTTCCTATTCCTACGAGCAGTACTTC. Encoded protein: CASSTGQGSYSYEQYF.

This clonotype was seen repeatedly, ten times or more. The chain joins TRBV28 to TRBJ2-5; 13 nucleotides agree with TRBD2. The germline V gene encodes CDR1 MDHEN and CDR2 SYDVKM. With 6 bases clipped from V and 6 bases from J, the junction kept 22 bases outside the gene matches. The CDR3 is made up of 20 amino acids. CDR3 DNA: TGTGCCAGCAGAAACTCCGGGACAGGGGCATGGACTAGCGGGGGCAAGACCCAGTACTTC. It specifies CASRNSGTGAWTSGGKTQYF.

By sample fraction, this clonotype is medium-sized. In DNA form, the CDR3 reads TGTGCCAGCAGCAATCTAGGTACCAGCACAGATACGCAGTATTTT. This sequence encodes CASSNLGTSTDTQYF. The chain recombines TRBV28 with TRBJ2-3; D gene ambiguous. The CDR3 totals 15 residues. Germline V gives CDR1 MDHEN, CDR2 SYDVKM. V shed 6 bases and J shed 0 bases, with 13 bases lying between them.

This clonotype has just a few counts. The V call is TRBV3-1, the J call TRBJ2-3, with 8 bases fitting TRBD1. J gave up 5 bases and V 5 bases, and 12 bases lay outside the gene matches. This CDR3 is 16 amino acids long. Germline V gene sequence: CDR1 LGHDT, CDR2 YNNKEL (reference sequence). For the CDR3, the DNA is TGTGCCAGCAGCGAAGGGCATGGCGGGACAGGAGATACGCAGTATTTT. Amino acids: CASSEGHGGTGDTQYF.

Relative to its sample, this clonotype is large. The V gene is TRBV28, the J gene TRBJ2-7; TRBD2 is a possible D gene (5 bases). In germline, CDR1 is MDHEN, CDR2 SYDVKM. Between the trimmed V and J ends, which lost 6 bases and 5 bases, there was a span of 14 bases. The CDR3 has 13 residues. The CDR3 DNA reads TGTGCCAGCAGGGGGAGTTTGGTCCACGAGCAGTACTTC. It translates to CASRGSLVHEQYF.

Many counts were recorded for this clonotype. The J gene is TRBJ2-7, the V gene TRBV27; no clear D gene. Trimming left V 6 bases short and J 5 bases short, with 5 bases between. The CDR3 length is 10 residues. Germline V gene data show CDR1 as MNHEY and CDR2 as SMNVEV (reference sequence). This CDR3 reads CASSPHEQYF. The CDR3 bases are TGTGCCAGCAGCCCACACGAGCAGTACTTC.

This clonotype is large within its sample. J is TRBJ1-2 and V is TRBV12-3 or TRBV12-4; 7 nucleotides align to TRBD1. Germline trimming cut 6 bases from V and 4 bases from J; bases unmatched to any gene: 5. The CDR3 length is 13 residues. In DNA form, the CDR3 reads TGTGCCAGCAGCCACGGGACAGCCTATGGCTACACCTTC. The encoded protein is CASSHGTAYGYTF.

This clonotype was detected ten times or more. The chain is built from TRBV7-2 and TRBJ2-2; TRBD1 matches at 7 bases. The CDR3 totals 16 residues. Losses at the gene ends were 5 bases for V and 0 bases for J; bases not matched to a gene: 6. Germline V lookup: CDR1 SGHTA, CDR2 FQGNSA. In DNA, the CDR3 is TGTGCCAGCAGCAGAGAGGGGACAGCGAACACCGGGGAGCTGTTTTTT. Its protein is CASSREGTANTGELFF.